Presented here are 2 T cell receptor beta chains from one specimen sequenced in a study of cytomegalovirus exposure and HLA in healthy donors. Both 60 Vbeta primers and 13 Jbeta primers went into the PCR. Assay used: immunoSEQ multiplex PCR; TCRdb lists only in-frame clones, some missing. The table shows about 160,000 clones, with over 70% occurring only once. Input material: PBMCs. Receptor source: a woman aged 40 to 55 in good health and CMV-seropositive.

V is TRBV15 and J is TRBJ1-2; maybe TRBD1 (5 bases). Germline V CDR1 and CDR2: LNHNV, YYDKDF (reference sequence). The ends were cut back, 4 bases at V and 4 bases at J, with 19 bases in the middle. The CDR3 is 16 amino acids. The CDR3: CATSNGHLISVYGYTF. CDR3 DNA sequence: TGTGCCACCAGCAACGGACACCTCATTTCTGTCTATGGCTACACCTTC.

J is TRBJ2-2 and V is TRBV19; no clear D. CDR1 LNHDA and CDR2 SQIVND come from the germline V gene (reference sequence). The CDR3 contains 13 residues. V was trimmed by 6 bases and J by 4 bases, leaving 9 bases between them. The DNA of the CDR3 is TGTGCCAGTAGCCCGACGGGCACCGGGGAGCTGTTTTTT. Protein: CASSPTGTGELFF.